This T cell receptor (beta chain) was recorded in a study of blood T cells in healthy people across ages. Whole-study findings and limits: Both naive CD4+ cell counts and diversity were greater in long-lived donors than in aged donors.

V shed 0 bases, J shed 4 bases, and the junction held 6 bases outside the gene matches. This CDR3 has 16 residues. The germline V gene has CDR1 SGHTA and CDR2 FQGNSA. There are a few counts of this clonotype. Antigen specificity is unknown. Combining a sample-barcoded 5' primer with a J-beta primer mix, a second PCR ran for about 6 to 12 cycles. TCRdb analysed the 5' RACE reads with MiXCR anew, one entry per CDR3 protein. The data hold about 640,000 distinct CDR3 sequences, with around three fifths observed a single time. The sequencing input was blood. The V and J genes are TRBV7-2 and TRBJ2-7, with 10 bases lining up with TRBD2. This TCR came from a man in his sixties in good health. This CDR3 is CASSLAGTSAEYEQYF. CDR3 in DNA: TGTGCCAGCAGCTTAGCCGGGACTAGCGCCGAGTACGAGCAGTACTTC.